The following is a T cell receptor beta chain sequence with its context. MiXCR, applied by TCRdb to the RT-PCR reads, yields one record per CDR3 protein. The table lists roughly 200,000 distinct CDR3 sequences, more than 35% of them singletons. CDR3 length: 15 amino acids. The V segment lost 3 bases and the J segment 2 bases; nucleotides outside the gene matches: 2. From germline, CDR1 is SGHRS and CDR2 YFSETQ. This record comes from a study of patients and donors after allogeneic stem cell transplantation. The origin of this receptor is a human donor who was either an allogeneic HSCT recipient or a stem cell or donor lymphocyte infusion donor (not recorded which). It is not recorded whose cells these are; they may come from a transplant donor. This chain uses TRBV5-1 with TRBJ2-7, with 13 bases identical to TRBD2. Material for sequencing was blood, either unsorted or a sorted T cell fraction (not recorded which). CDR3 region: CASSWTSGGTYEQYF. The DNA for the CDR3 is TGCGCCAGCAGCTGGACTAGCGGGGGCACCTACGAGCAGTACTTC.